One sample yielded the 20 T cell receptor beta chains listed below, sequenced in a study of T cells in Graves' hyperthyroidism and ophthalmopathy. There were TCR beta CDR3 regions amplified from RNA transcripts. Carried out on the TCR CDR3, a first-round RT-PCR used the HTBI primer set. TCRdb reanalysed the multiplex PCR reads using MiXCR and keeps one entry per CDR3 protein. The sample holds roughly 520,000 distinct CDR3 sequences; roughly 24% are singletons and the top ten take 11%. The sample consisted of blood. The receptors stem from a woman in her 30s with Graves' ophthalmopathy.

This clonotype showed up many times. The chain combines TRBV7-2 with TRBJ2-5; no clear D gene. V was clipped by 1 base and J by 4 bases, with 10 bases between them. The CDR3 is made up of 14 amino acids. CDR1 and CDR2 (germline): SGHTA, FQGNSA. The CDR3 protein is CASSLDPRLETQYF. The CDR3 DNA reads TGTGCCAGCAGCTTAGACCCTAGACTAGAGACCCAGTACTTC.

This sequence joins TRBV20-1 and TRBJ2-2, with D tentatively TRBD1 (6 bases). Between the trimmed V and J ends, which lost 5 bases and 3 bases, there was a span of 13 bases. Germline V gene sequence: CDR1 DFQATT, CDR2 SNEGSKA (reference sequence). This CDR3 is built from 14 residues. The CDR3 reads CSARDTQDTGELFF. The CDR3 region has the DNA TGCAGTGCTCGGGACACCCAGGACACCGGGGAGCTGTTTTTT.

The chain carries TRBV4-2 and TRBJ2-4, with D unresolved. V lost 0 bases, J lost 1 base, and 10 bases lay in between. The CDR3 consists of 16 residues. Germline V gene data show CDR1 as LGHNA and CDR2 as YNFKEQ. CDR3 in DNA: TGTGCCAGCAGCCAAGAGGAGCAAATGGCCAAAAACATTCAGTACTTC. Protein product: CASSQEEQMAKNIQYF.

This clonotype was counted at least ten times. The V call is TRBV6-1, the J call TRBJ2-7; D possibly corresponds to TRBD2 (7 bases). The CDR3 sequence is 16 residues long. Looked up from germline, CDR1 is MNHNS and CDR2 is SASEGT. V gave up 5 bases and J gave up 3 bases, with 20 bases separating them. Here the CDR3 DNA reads TGTGCCAGCAGTCCCCGGGGGGCCAACACGGGCTACGAGCAGTACTTC. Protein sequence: CASSPRGANTGYEQYF.

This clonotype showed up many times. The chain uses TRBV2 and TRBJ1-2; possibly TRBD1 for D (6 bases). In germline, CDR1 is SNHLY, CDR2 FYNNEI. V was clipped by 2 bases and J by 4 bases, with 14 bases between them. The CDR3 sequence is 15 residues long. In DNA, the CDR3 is TGTGCCAGCAGTGAAATGGGGGCGGACTTCTATGGCTACACCTTC. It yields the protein CASSEMGADFYGYTF.

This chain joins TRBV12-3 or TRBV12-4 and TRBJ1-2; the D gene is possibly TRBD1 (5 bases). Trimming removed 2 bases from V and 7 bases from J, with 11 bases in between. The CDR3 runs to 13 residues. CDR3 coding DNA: TGTGCCAGCAGTTTACCAGGGCTTTTTGGCTACACCTTC. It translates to CASSLPGLFGYTF.

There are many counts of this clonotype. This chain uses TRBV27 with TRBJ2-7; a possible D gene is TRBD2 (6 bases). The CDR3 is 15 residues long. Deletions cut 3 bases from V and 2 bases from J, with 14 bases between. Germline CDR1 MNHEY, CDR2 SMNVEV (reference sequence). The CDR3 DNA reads TGTGCCAGCAGTTTGGGGGGAAGATCGCCCTACGAGCAGTACTTC. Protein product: CASSLGGRSPYEQYF.

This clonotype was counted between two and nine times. CDR3 region: CASNPGQSNQPQHF. In DNA form, the CDR3 reads TGTGCCAGTAACCCGGGACAGAGCAATCAGCCCCAGCATTTT. The chain links TRBV19 to TRBJ1-5, with 7 bases lining up with TRBD1. V trimming: 7 bases; J trimming: 1 base; junction bases outside the gene matches: 4. Germline V gives CDR1 LNHDA, CDR2 SQIVND (reference sequence). The length of the CDR3 is 14 residues.

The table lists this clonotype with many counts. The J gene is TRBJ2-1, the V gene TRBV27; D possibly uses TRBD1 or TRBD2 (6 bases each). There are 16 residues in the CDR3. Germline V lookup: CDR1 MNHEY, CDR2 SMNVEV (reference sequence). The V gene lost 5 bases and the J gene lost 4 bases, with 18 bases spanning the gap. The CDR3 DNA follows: TGTGCCAGCAGTCCGGAGGGGGGTCTTGCTTACAATGAGCAGTTCTTC. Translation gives CASSPEGGLAYNEQFF.

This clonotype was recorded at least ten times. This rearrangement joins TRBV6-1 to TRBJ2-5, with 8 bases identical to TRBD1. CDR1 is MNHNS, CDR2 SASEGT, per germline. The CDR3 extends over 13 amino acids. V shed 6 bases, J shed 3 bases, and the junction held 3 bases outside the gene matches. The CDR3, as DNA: TGTGCCAGCAGCTTGGACAGGGAAGAGACCCAGTACTTC. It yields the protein CASSLDREETQYF.

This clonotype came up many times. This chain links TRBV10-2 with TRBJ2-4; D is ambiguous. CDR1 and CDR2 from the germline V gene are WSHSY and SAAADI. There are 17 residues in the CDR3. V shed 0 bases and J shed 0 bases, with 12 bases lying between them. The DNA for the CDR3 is TGCGCCAGCAGTGAGTCGAATTCAGTACTAGCCAAAAACATTCAGTACTTC. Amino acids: CASSESNSVLAKNIQYF.

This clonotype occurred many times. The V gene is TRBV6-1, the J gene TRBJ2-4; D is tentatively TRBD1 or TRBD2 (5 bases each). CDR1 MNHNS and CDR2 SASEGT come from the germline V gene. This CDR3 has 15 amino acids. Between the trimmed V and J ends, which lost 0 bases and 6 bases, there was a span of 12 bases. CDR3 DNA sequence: TGTGCCAGCAGTGAAGCGAGGGGCACGGGAAACATTCAGTACTTC. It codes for CASSEARGTGNIQYF.

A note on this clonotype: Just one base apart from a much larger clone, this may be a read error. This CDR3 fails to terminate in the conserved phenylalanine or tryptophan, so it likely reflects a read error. In nucleotides, the CDR3 is TGTGCCACCAGTGACCCCGAGGTGGGCAATCAGCCCCAGCATGTT. Protein sequence: CATSDPEVGNQPQHV. The chain joins TRBV24-1 to TRBJ1-5; D is ambiguous. The V gene's germline CDR1 is KGHDR and CDR2 SFDVKD. V lost 4 bases, J lost 2 bases, and 11 bases lay in between. CDR3 size: 15 residues.

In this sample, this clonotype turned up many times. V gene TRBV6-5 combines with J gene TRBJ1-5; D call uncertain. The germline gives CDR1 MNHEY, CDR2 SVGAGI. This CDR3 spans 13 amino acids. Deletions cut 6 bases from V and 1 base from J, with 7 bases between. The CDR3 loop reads CASSPHSNQPQHF. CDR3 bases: TGTGCCAGCAGCCCCCACAGCAATCAGCCCCAGCATTTT.

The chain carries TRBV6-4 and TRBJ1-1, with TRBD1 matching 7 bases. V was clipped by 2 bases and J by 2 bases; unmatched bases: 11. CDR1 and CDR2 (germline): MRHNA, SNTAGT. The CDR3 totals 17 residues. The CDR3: CASSDPTGTDYNTEAFF. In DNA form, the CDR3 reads TGTGCCAGCAGTGACCCCACCGGGACAGACTACAACACTGAAGCTTTCTTT.

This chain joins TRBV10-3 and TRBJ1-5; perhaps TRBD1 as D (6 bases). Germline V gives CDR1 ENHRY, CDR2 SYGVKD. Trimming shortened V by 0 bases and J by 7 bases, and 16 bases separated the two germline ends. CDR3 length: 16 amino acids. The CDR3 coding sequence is TGTGCCATCAGTGAGTCGGGGACTCCCAGGGGCCAGCCCCAGCATTTT. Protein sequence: CAISESGTPRGQPQHF.

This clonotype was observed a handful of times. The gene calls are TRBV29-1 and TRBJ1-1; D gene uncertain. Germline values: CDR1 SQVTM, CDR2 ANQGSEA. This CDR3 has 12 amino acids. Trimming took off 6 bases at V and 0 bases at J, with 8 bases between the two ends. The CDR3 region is CSVSGLNTEAFF. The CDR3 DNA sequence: TGCAGCGTGTCGGGGTTGAACACTGAAGCTTTCTTT.

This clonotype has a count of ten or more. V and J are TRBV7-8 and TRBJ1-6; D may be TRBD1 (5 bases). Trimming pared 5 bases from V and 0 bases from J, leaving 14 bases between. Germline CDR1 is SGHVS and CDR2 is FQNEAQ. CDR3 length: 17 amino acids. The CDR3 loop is CASSHGTQSSYNSPLHF. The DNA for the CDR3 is TGTGCCAGCAGCCACGGGACTCAGAGCTCCTATAATTCACCCCTCCACTTT.

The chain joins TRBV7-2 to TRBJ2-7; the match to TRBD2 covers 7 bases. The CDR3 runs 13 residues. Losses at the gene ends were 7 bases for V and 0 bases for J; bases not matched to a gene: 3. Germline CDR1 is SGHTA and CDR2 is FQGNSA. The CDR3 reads CASKIAGSYEQYF. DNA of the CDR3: TGTGCCAGCAAGATAGCGGGCTCCTACGAGCAGTACTTC. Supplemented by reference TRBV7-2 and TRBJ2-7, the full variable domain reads GAGVSQSPSNKVTEKGKDVELRCDPISGHTALYWYRQSLGQGLEFLIYFQGNSAPDKSGLPSDRFSAERTGGSVSTLTIQRTQQEDSAVYLCASKIAGSYEQYFGPGTRLTVT.

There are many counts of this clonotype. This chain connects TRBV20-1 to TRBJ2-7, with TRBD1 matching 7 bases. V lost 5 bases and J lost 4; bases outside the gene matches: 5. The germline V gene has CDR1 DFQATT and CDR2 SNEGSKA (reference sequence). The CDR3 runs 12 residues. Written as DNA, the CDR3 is TGCAGTGCTGGGGACAGTCAGTACGAGCAGTACTTC. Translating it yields CSAGDSQYEQYF.